What follows describes a single T cell receptor (beta chain). Its antigen is still unknown. TCRdb re-called the multiplex PCR reads through MiXCR, storing one row per CDR3 protein. The repertoire includes 50,000 to 65,000 distinct CDR3 sequences, under 50% of them detected once, and 10% to 13% sits in the top ten. The data derive from a study of breast tumors, draining lymph nodes, adjacent tissues. Study findings and constraints: That most tumor T cells come from lymph nodes remained unproven. Luminal-like breast cancer showed significantly higher tumor–nontumor repertoire similarity than basal-like. Data fit most tumor T cells coming from lymph node, expanding in tumor.

The V and J ends lost 6 bases and 6 bases, in that order; junction bases with no gene match: 3. The CDR3 runs to 12 residues. Germline V lookup: CDR1 DFQATT, CDR2 SNEGSKA (reference sequence). V and J are TRBV20-1 and TRBJ2-2, with 8 bases identical to TRBD1. The sequencing input was breast tumor tissue. This receptor was identified in a female donor with breast cancer. Some clones in this sample may be carry-over from other donors' samples. The CDR3: CSAEQGAGELFF. The CDR3, as DNA: TGCAGTGCAGAACAGGGGGCCGGGGAGCTGTTTTTT.